These 29 T cell receptor beta chains originate from one sample sequenced in a study of Ad26.COV2.S vaccination and SARS-CoV-2 variants. Sequenced by immunoSEQ multiplex PCR; TCRdb stores in-frame clones only, minus some. The profile shows 300,000 to 450,000 clones, roughly nine tenths of them singletons. Here the sequenced sample was peripheral blood, taken after recovery from COVID-19. These receptors all stem from a human donor who had recovered from COVID-19.

This sequence joins TRBV5-1 and TRBJ1-2, with 8 bases fitting TRBD1. Germline lookup yields CDR1 SGHRS and CDR2 YFSETQ. Losses at the gene ends were 4 bases for V and 4 bases for J; bases not matched to a gene: 6. The CDR3 is 14 residues long. CDR3 amino acids: CASSEETGAYGYTF. CDR3 DNA: TGCGCCAGCAGCGAGGAGACAGGGGCCTATGGCTACACCTTC.

The chain combines TRBV5-4 with TRBJ2-3, with a weak D call TRBD1 (7 bases). The germline CDR1 and CDR2 sequences are SGHNT and YYREEE (reference sequence). CDR3 length: 16 residues. V lost 0 bases and J 1 base, leaving 12 bases between the germline ends. The CDR3 nucleotides are TGTGCCAGCAGCTTGGCCTCCAGGGGGGGCACAGATACGCAGTATTTT. Protein product: CASSLASRGGTDTQYF.

This chain joins TRBV6-1 and TRBJ1-3, with no clear D. The CDR3 sequence is 15 residues long. CDR1 and CDR2 (germline): MNHNS, SASEGT. Between the trimmed V and J ends, which lost 3 bases and 1 base, there was a span of 10 bases. CDR3 DNA sequence: TGTGCCAGCAGTGATCTTTTGAGGTCTGGAAACACCATATATTTT. Translated: CASSDLLRSGNTIYF.

This sequence joins TRBV5-3 and TRBJ2-6, with 7 bases that match TRBD1. TRBV5-3 is given ORF status, its function remaining uncertain. The junction had 3 bases not matched to a gene; V was cut back by 4 bases and J by 2 bases. The length of the CDR3 is 15 residues. The CDR3 loop is CARSGRGTGANVLTF. The CDR3 DNA sequence: TGTGCCAGAAGCGGCAGGGGGACTGGGGCCAACGTCCTGACTTTC.

There are a few counts of this clone. The rearrangement uses TRBV7-2 and TRBJ2-1; a possible D gene is TRBD2 (6 bases). The length of the CDR3 is 15 residues. Germline V gene lookup returns CDR1 SGHTA and CDR2 FQGNSA. Trimming stripped 5 bases from V and 1 base from J, with 12 bases between. CDR3 in amino acids: CASSALANSYNEQFF. Written as DNA, the CDR3 is TGTGCCAGCAGCGCTCTAGCGAATTCCTACAATGAGCAGTTCTTC.

This clone was seen once. The genes are TRBV6-5 and TRBJ1-1; a weak D match, TRBD1 (6 bases). The V gene lost 7 bases and the J gene lost 4 bases, with 16 bases spanning the gap. Germline V gene sequence: CDR1 MNHEY, CDR2 SVGAGI. CDR3 length equals 14 residues. The CDR3 region has the DNA TGTGCCAGCACCCCCGGGACATTGCGCACTGAAGCTTTCTTT. Amino acids: CASTPGTLRTEAFF.

The chain has TRBV7-9 and TRBJ1-6; 8 bases align to TRBD1. There are 12 residues in the CDR3. Germline V gives CDR1 SEHNR, CDR2 FQNEAQ (reference sequence). Trimming cost V 11 bases and J 5 bases; bases outside gene matches: 2. In DNA form, the CDR3 reads TGTGCCTCGACAGGGGATAATTCACCCCTCCACTTT. Protein: CASTGDNSPLHF.

This rearrangement joins TRBV6-5 to TRBJ2-2; D is unclear. The CDR3 loop spans 12 amino acids. Germline V gene lookup returns CDR1 MNHEY and CDR2 SVGAGI. V gave up 6 bases and J gave up 6 bases, with 8 bases separating them. The CDR3 here is CASRQVPGELFF. CDR3 bases: TGTGCCAGCAGACAAGTCCCCGGGGAGCTGTTTTTT.

V gene TRBV5-1 combines with J gene TRBJ2-7; the D is unclear. Trimming stripped 4 bases from V and 8 bases from J, with 13 bases between. This CDR3 is built from 12 residues. Per germline, CDR1 SGHRS and CDR2 YFSETQ. CDR3 sequence (DNA): TGCGCCAGCAGCCAACCTGCAGCGCAGCAGTACTTC. It is translated as CASSQPAAQQYF.

The chain carries TRBV5-1 and TRBJ2-3; tentatively, D is TRBD2 (7 bases). Trimming removed 3 bases from V and 2 bases from J, with 16 bases in between. The germline CDR1 and CDR2 sequences are SGHRS and YFSETQ. The CDR3 length is 16 residues. CDR3 sequence: CASSSRAGAPTDTQYF. In DNA, the CDR3 is TGCGCCAGCAGCTCAAGGGCGGGGGCCCCCACAGATACGCAGTATTTT.

The rearrangement joins TRBV15 to TRBJ1-2, with TRBD1 matching over 9 bases. V lost 5 bases and J lost 7; bases outside the gene matches: 14. This CDR3 comprises 16 residues. Per the germline V gene, CDR1 is LNHNV and CDR2 is YYDKDF (reference sequence). This CDR3 is CATSLGLAGQGSGYTF. Here the CDR3 DNA reads TGTGCCACCAGCCTCGGATTGGCGGGACAGGGTAGTGGCTACACCTTC.

J is TRBJ1-1 and V is TRBV29-1, with D unresolved. The CDR3 is 12 amino acids. V lost 4 bases to trimming and J lost 1 base, with 7 bases between them. Germline CDR1 reads SQVTM; CDR2 reads ANQGSEA. The CDR3 DNA sequence: TGCAGCGTTGGTCCGGGGAACACTGAAGCTTTCTTT. Protein sequence: CSVGPGNTEAFF.

V and J are TRBV3-1 (or the pseudogene TRBV3-2) and TRBJ2-2; 9 positions match TRBD2. Germline CDR1 and CDR2: LGHDT and YNNKEL (reference sequence). The CDR3 is 16 residues long. V lost 4 bases, J lost 1 base, and 4 bases stayed unmatched. The CDR3 coding sequence is TGTGCCAGCAGCCCCCGGACTAGCGTGAACACCGGGGAGCTGTTTTTT. This translates into CASSPRTSVNTGELFF.

This CDR3 reads CATSRSCELFF. Written as DNA, the CDR3 is TGTGCCACCAGTCGGAGTTGTGAGCTGTTTTTT. The chain has TRBV24-1 and TRBJ2-2; D remains unclear. Per germline, CDR1 KGHDR and CDR2 SFDVKD. CDR3 length equals 11 residues. The V end was cut by 6 bases, the J end by 11 bases, with 9 bases between.

V is TRBV6-5 and J is TRBJ2-7; D may be TRBD2 (6 bases). V shed 8 bases and J shed 7 bases, with 15 bases lying between them. This CDR3 is built from 12 residues. The germline V gene encodes CDR1 MNHEY and CDR2 SVGAGI. Here the CDR3 reads CASEAPSDEQYF. The CDR3 DNA sequence: TGTGCCAGCGAGGCGCCTAGCGATGAGCAGTACTTC.

This clone was seen just once. V gene TRBV18 combines with J gene TRBJ2-1; D gene uncertain. The CDR3 length is 13 residues. The germline CDR1 and CDR2 sequences are KGHSH and LQKENI. The V and J ends lost 2 bases and 5 bases respectively, with 7 bases between them. CDR3 bases: TGTGCCAGCTCACCATTGGCAGACAATGAGCAGTTCTTC. Translated, it gives CASSPLADNEQFF.

Only one count was recorded for this clone. The chain links TRBV10-2 to TRBJ2-6; D gene ambiguous. The CDR3 is 15 amino acids. Germline CDR1 reads WSHSY; CDR2 reads SAAADI. V shed 3 bases and J shed 0 bases, with 6 bases lying between them. The CDR3 loop is CASSDRPSGANVLTF. The CDR3 nucleotides read TGCGCCAGCAGTGACCGGCCCTCTGGGGCCAACGTCCTGACTTTC.

The gene calls are TRBV9 and TRBJ1-1; D possibly corresponds to TRBD1 (6 bases). Germline loops: CDR1 SGDLS, CDR2 YYNGEE. Trimming pared 3 bases from V and 1 base from J, leaving 7 bases between. The CDR3 is 13 amino acids. In nucleotides, the CDR3 is TGTGCCAGCAGCGCGACAGGGAACACTGAAGCTTTCTTT. It codes for CASSATGNTEAFF.

The chain joins TRBV15 to TRBJ2-2, with 9 positions matching TRBD1. Germline loops: CDR1 LNHNV, CDR2 YYDKDF (reference sequence). Losses at the gene ends were 1 base for V and 6 bases for J; bases not matched to a gene: 12. CDR3 size: 18 residues. The CDR3 here is CATSRAPGTGIRPGELFF. The CDR3 region has the DNA TGTGCCACCAGCAGAGCACCCGGGACAGGGATTCGACCCGGGGAGCTGTTTTTT.

The gene calls are TRBV9 and TRBJ2-7; 7 nucleotides align to TRBD1. Germline V gene sequence: CDR1 SGDLS, CDR2 YYNGEE. Trimming at V came to 4 bases and at J to 0 bases, leaving 7 bases not matched to a gene. The CDR3 has 15 amino acids. Written as DNA, the CDR3 is TGTGCCAGCAGCCCAACGACAGGGTTCTCCTACGAGCAGTACTTC. Its protein is CASSPTTGFSYEQYF.

The genes are TRBV6-1 and TRBJ2-7; D remains unclear. Germline V gene data show CDR1 as MNHNS and CDR2 as SASEGT. V lost 0 bases to trimming and J lost 4 bases, with 4 bases between them. CDR3 length equals 12 residues. CDR3 sequence reads: CASSEAWYEQYF. In DNA form, the CDR3 reads TGTGCCAGCAGTGAAGCGTGGTACGAGCAGTACTTC.

The CDR3 DNA reads as TGCGCCAGCAGCTTTTACCCGCCAGAGGGTCGGGTGACAGGAGAAAAACTGTTTTTT. Residues: CASSFYPPEGRVTGEKLFF. This chain links TRBV4-1 with TRBJ1-4; D might be TRBD1 (6 bases). CDR3 length equals 19 residues. The germline CDR1 and CDR2 sequences are MGHRA and YSYEKL. V was pared by 5 bases and J by 8 bases, with 30 bases between.

The chain carries TRBV19 and TRBJ1-4; 7 bases map to TRBD1. V shed 4 bases, J shed 0 bases, and the junction held 5 bases outside the gene matches. Germline-derived CDR1 and CDR2 are LNHDA and SQIVND (reference sequence). This CDR3 is 16 amino acids long. CDR3 DNA sequence: TGTGCCAGTAGTACACTTCAGGGGGCAACTAATGAAAAACTGTTTTTT. Residues: CASSTLQGATNEKLFF.

DNA of the CDR3: TGTGCCAGCAGCGGGGGATCCGATCTATACAATGAGCAGTTCTTC. This encodes CASSGGSDLYNEQFF. V usage is TRBV9 and J usage is TRBJ2-1; D uncertain. Germline V gene data show CDR1 as SGDLS and CDR2 as YYNGEE. Trimming cost V 3 bases and J 4 bases, with 14 bases left between them. The length of the CDR3 is 15 residues.

The gene calls are TRBV19 and TRBJ1-5; TRBD1 matches at 11 bases. Germline CDR1 and CDR2: LNHDA and SQIVND (reference sequence). The CDR3 extends over 18 amino acids. The J segment lost 5 bases and the V segment lost 5 bases, leaving 14 bases of the junction unmatched. In DNA form, the CDR3 reads TGTGCCAGTAGTCCAGAGCGCCCGGGACAGGGGGTTTATCAGCCCCAGCATTTT. Protein: CASSPERPGQGVYQPQHF.

V usage is TRBV3-1 (or the pseudogene TRBV3-2) and J usage is TRBJ1-3; D may be TRBD1 (6 bases). V lost 2 bases to trimming and J lost 0 bases, with 11 bases between them. The CDR3 consists of 16 residues. Germline CDR1 and CDR2: LGHDT and YNNKEL (reference sequence). CDR3 coding DNA: TGTGCCAGCAGCCAACTGGGACATAGCTCTGGAAACACCATATATTTT. It translates to CASSQLGHSSGNTIYF.

This chain uses TRBV12-3 or TRBV12-4 with TRBJ1-4; D is perhaps TRBD1 (5 bases). The CDR3 length is 13 residues. The V gene lost 8 bases and the J gene lost 7 bases, with 14 bases spanning the gap. The CDR3 reads CASVREAGEKLFF. CDR3 nucleotides: TGTGCCAGCGTCAGGGAAGCGGGTGAAAAACTGTTTTTT.

This chain links TRBV12-5 with TRBJ1-6; maybe TRBD1 (6 bases). CDR3 length: 18 residues. In germline, CDR1 is LGHNT, CDR2 FRNRAP. Trimming cost V 2 bases and J 3 bases, with 17 bases left between them. The CDR3 reads CASGLRGGGLIYNSPLHF. The CDR3 bases are TGTGCTAGTGGTTTGCGCGGGGGGGGGCTTATCTATAATTCACCCCTCCACTTT.

CDR3 loop: CASSPRQVHQPQHF. The CDR3 bases are TGTGCCAGCAGTCCAAGACAGGTCCATCAGCCCCAGCATTTT. V and J are TRBV27 and TRBJ1-5; a weak D match, TRBD1 (6 bases). V lost 5 bases and J lost 5, with 13 bases in between. The length of the CDR3 is 14 residues. Germline CDR1 and CDR2: MNHEY and SMNVEV (reference sequence).